What follows are 17 T cell receptor beta chains derived from one specimen sequenced in a study of tumour-infiltrating T cells in Burkitt lymphoma. Method: immunoSEQ multiplex PCR; TCRdb's copy keeps in-frame clones and lacks some. This sample carries around 2,500 clones, 80% to 90% of them seen once, and the ten largest clones take 18%. The sequencing sample was made of tumor tissue. The receptors here all came from a human donor with diffuse large B-cell lymphoma.

The gene calls are TRBV28 and TRBJ1-2; 11 positions match TRBD1. This CDR3 has 17 amino acids. The junction had 10 bases not matched to a gene; V was cut back by 5 bases and J by 2 bases. The V gene's germline CDR1 is MDHEN and CDR2 SYDVKM. The CDR3 coding sequence is TGTGCCAGCAGTCCCCCCATGGGACAGGGGGGCAACTATGGCTACACCTTC. This translates into CASSPPMGQGGNYGYTF.

The chain combines TRBV11-2 with TRBJ2-1, with a possible D match to TRBD1 (5 bases). Trimming pared 0 bases from V and 2 bases from J, leaving 11 bases between. The CDR3 loop spans 16 amino acids. Germline V CDR1 and CDR2: SGHAT, FQNNGV. CDR3 loop: CASSLEEGVPYNEQFF. The CDR3 coding sequence is TGTGCCAGCAGCTTAGAAGAAGGGGTCCCCTACAATGAGCAGTTCTTC.

This chain joins TRBV19 and TRBJ2-1; 10 nucleotides match TRBD2. The germline V gene encodes CDR1 LNHDA and CDR2 SQIVND (reference sequence). This CDR3 spans 18 amino acids. With 3 bases clipped from V and 5 bases from J, the junction kept 13 bases outside the gene matches. The CDR3 DNA reads TGTGCCAGTAGTATCGTTGAGCCGGGACTAGCGTTTCACAATGAGCAGTTCTTC. This sequence encodes CASSIVEPGLAFHNEQFF.

The CDR3 coding sequence is TGTGCCAGTGGTCGGGGGGCCGGGGAGCTGTTTTTT. This sequence encodes CASGRGAGELFF. The J gene is TRBJ2-2, the V gene TRBV6-5; 7 bases are shared with TRBD2. V gave up 9 bases and J gave up 6 bases; unmatched junction bases: 4. The CDR3 runs 12 residues. Germline CDR1 MNHEY, CDR2 SVGAGI.

The V and J genes are TRBV20-1 and TRBJ2-5, with D unresolved. This CDR3 region has 11 residues. Trimming took off 2 bases at V and 3 bases at J, with 4 bases between the two ends. The germline V gene has CDR1 DFQATT and CDR2 SNEGSKA (reference sequence). CDR3 bases: TGCAGTGCTAGACCTGAAGAGACCCAGTACTTC. Its protein is CSARPEETQYF.

V gene TRBV27 combines with J gene TRBJ2-3; D may match TRBD1 or TRBD2 (6 bases each). The V end was cut by 8 bases, the J end by 2 bases, with 14 bases between. The CDR3 is 14 residues long. CDR1 and CDR2 (germline): MNHEY, SMNVEV (reference sequence). CDR3 sequence: CASAGGRPTDTQYF. DNA of the CDR3: TGTGCCAGCGCCGGGGGCAGACCCACAGATACGCAGTATTTT.

Points on this clone: Sequence at one end of the junction differs from germline and may be a read error. The J gene is TRBJ2-7, the V gene TRBV2; no clear D. The germline gives CDR1 SNHLY, CDR2 FYNNEI. There are 13 residues in the CDR3. The CDR3 DNA reads TGTGCCAGCAGTGAATCCCTACGTTACGAACAGTACTTC. Protein: CASSESLRYEQYF.

This chain uses TRBV10-3 with TRBJ2-1; no reliable D call. CDR1 ENHRY and CDR2 SYGVKD come from the germline V gene. This CDR3 comprises 14 residues. The V and J ends lost 2 bases and 6 bases respectively, with 11 bases between them. The CDR3 spells CAISEGYSGNEQFF. Written as DNA, the CDR3 is TGTGCCATCAGTGAGGGGTATTCGGGCAATGAGCAGTTCTTC.

The chain is built from TRBV6-1 and TRBJ1-1, with TRBD1 identical over 7 bases. Trimming removed 7 bases from V and 7 bases from J; junction bases left unmatched: 9. The CDR3 sequence is 13 residues long. The germline V gene has CDR1 MNHNS and CDR2 SASEGT. The CDR3 here is CASIFTGEVEAFF. The CDR3 coding sequence is TGTGCCAGCATTTTCACAGGGGAGGTTGAAGCTTTCTTT.

Written as DNA, the CDR3 is TGTGCCAGCAGTTTTTCCCCTGAGGGCGCTAATCGAGGCTACACCTTC. It yields the protein CASSFSPEGANRGYTF. J is TRBJ1-2 and V is TRBV28; D not certain. This CDR3 has 16 residues. V lost 3 bases and J lost 8, with 22 bases in between. Germline V gives CDR1 MDHEN, CDR2 SYDVKM.

The chain links TRBV2 to TRBJ2-3; unclear D gene. Germline V gives CDR1 SNHLY, CDR2 FYNNEI. The length of the CDR3 is 15 residues. V was cut by 3 bases and J by 0 bases, with 10 bases left in between. The CDR3, as DNA: TGTGCCAGCAGTGAGAGAGTCCCCAGCACAGATACGCAGTATTTT. It codes for CASSERVPSTDTQYF.

About this clone: At one boundary the junction diverges from the germline segment, which might be a read error. The chain employs TRBV7-7 and TRBJ2-5; D is unclear. The germline V gene encodes CDR1 SSHAT and CDR2 FNYEAQ (reference sequence). CDR3 length: 12 residues. This CDR3 reads CASSPDQETQYF. The CDR3 bases are TGTGCTAGCAGCCCCGACCAAGAGACCCAGTACTTC.

The V call is TRBV5-4, the J call TRBJ2-7, with 9 bases lining up with TRBD2. Germline V CDR1 and CDR2: SGHNT, YYREEE (reference sequence). The CDR3 is 15 amino acids. J was trimmed by 2 bases and V by 4 bases; bases with no gene match: 7. Here the CDR3 reads CASSPGLAGTYEQYF. CDR3 nucleotide sequence: TGTGCCAGCAGCCCCGGGCTAGCGGGGACCTACGAGCAGTACTTC.

The gene calls are TRBV7-2 and TRBJ1-1; D uncertain. The CDR3 loop spans 14 amino acids. Germline CDR1 is SGHTA and CDR2 is FQGNSA. Deletions cut 0 bases from V and 1 base from J, with 6 bases between. The CDR3 reads CASSLASGNTEAFF. DNA for the CDR3: TGTGCCAGCAGCTTAGCAAGCGGGAACACTGAAGCTTTCTTT.

The genes are TRBV27 and TRBJ2-7; 7 bases match TRBD1. The V and J ends lost 7 bases and 7 bases, in that order; junction bases with no gene match: 4. The CDR3 length is 11 residues. CDR1 and CDR2 (germline): MNHEY, SMNVEV (reference sequence). The CDR3 here is CASKRGLEQYF. CDR3 sequence (DNA): TGTGCCAGCAAGAGGGGGCTGGAGCAGTACTTC.

The V gene is TRBV18, the J gene TRBJ1-1; the D is unclear. Germline loops: CDR1 KGHSH, CDR2 LQKENI. V was shortened by 2 bases and J by 1 base, with 5 bases between the two germline ends. The CDR3 covers 13 residues. CDR3: CASSPGSNTEAFF. DNA of the CDR3: TGTGCCAGCTCACCAGGCTCGAACACTGAAGCTTTCTTT.

This clone appeared once. The chain employs TRBV6-5 and TRBJ2-7; TRBD2 might be the D (6 bases). The CDR3 spans 14 residues. The germline V gene encodes CDR1 MNHEY and CDR2 SVGAGI. V was trimmed by 0 bases and J by 11 bases, leaving 17 bases between them. The CDR3 region is CASSYSTGATGEYF. As DNA, the CDR3 is TGTGCCAGCAGTTACTCGACCGGGGCCACGGGAGAGTACTTC.